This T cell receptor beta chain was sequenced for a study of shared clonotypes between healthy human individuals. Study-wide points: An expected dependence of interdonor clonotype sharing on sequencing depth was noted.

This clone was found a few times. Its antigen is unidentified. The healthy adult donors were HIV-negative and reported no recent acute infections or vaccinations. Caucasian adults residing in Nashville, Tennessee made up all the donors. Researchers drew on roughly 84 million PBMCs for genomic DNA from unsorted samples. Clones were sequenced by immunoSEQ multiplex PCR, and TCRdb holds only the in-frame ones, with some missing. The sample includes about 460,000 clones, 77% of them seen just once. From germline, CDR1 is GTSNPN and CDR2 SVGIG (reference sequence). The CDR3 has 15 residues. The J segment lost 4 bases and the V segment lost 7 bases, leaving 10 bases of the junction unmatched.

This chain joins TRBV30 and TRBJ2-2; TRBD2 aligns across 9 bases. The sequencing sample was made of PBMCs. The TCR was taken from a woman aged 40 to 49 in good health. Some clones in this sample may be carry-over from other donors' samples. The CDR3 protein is CASDGGRAFTGELFF. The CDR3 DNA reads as TGTGCCTCAGATGGCGGGAGGGCCTTCACCGGGGAGCTGTTTTTT.